A selection of T cell receptor beta chains follows, all from one sample in a study of blood T cell repertoires in COVID-19. Sequenced by immunoSEQ multiplex PCR; TCRdb stores in-frame clones only, minus some. The repertoire has about 160,000 clones, just under 80% of them found once; the top ten carry more than 11%. The source material was peripheral blood. These receptor sequences come from an elderly woman with acute or convalescent COVID-19. Each CDR3 is given with its conserved first and last residue. Not every row has a clone size; where given, it reads once, few, many or a size class.

abundance | v_gene | CDR3aa
NA | TRBV19 | CASSMGQGLSGANVLTF
NA | TRBV7-5 | CARTFPAYEQYF
NA | TRBV19 | CASSTGQAPGYEQYF
NA | TRBV6-6 | CASTPREWGGYTF
NA | TRBV7-9 | CARVRQDTGELFF
NA | TRBV13 | CASSFSGSSYEQYF
NA | TRBV28 | CASSPGRREAYNEQFF
NA | TRBV19 | CASSIGSINTEAFF
NA | TRBV5-1 | CASSLGTVNSPLHF
NA | TRBV28 | CASSLGTARSGNTIYF
NA | TRBV30 | CAWAQTGQQGYTF
NA | TRBV30 | CAWSGLAGVGNEQFF
few | TRBV14 | CASSQDLADSREQYF
NA | TRBV7-8 | CASRGTSRIRYGTEAFF
NA | TRBV7-3 | CASSFGQVPPYGYTF
NA | TRBV5-1 | CASSLAGTGAGYTF
NA | TRBV5-1 | CASSLTASPSEQYF
NA | TRBV28 | CASSLVLNYGYTF
NA | TRBV2 | CASSLLGGYTF
once | TRBV5-1 | CASSLSLGQGALPGISPLHF
few | TRBV28 | CASSLGDRGVYEQYF
NA | TRBV18 | CASSPDQVMNTEAFF
NA | TRBV3-1/TRBV3-2 | CASSHQLFATEAFF
NA | TRBV19 | CASSKGAITGATNEKLFF
NA | TRBV7-3 | CASSLSSRGTSGRNEQFF
few | TRBV10-1 | CASSESTSGSIPYEQYF
NA | TRBV6-5 | CATTGIYSGNTIYF
NA | TRBV7-9 | CASSLAATEGEAFF
few | TRBV2 | CASTSGWEQYF